A single sample gave rise to the 2 T cell receptor beta chains below, sequenced in a study of PD-L1 blockade in urothelial cancer. Time point specified: pretreatment peripheral blood. The data were produced by immunoSEQ multiplex PCR, yet TCRdb's version contains in-frame clones alone and is incomplete. The sample includes 85,000 to 95,000 clones, 90% of them seen just once. The sample was PBMCs, taken around atezolizumab (anti-PD-L1) treatment. Receptors originate from a man in his sixties with urothelial cancer.

This sequence joins TRBV7-2 and TRBJ2-3; 8 bases line up with TRBD2. V was clipped by 6 bases and J by 4 bases; unmatched bases: 9. This CDR3 region has 15 residues. From germline, CDR1 is SGHTA and CDR2 FQGNSA. The CDR3 coding sequence is TGTGCCAGCAGACCACCGGGACTAGGGTCAGATACGCAGTATTTT. Translation gives CASRPPGLGSDTQYF. The full variable domain, rest sourced from reference TRBV7-2 and TRBJ2-3, is GAGVSQSPSNKVTEKGKDVELRCDPISGHTALYWYRQSLGQGLEFLIYFQGNSAPDKSGLPSDRFSAERTGGSVSTLTIQRTQQEDSAVYLCASRPPGLGSDTQYFGPGTRLTVL.

This rearrangement joins TRBV11-2 to TRBJ2-3; 15 nucleotides line up with TRBD2. CDR3 length equals 16 residues. Losses at the gene ends were 5 bases for V and 3 bases for J; bases not matched to a gene: 3. Germline CDR1 is SGHAT and CDR2 is FQNNGV. The CDR3: CASSRGTSGRTDTQYF. The CDR3 coding sequence is TGTGCCAGCAGCCGGGGGACTAGCGGGAGGACAGATACGCAGTATTTT.